This is a list of T cell receptor beta chains from one sample in a study of T cells in Graves' hyperthyroidism and ophthalmopathy. In TCRdb, the multiplex PCR reads were re-called with MiXCR into one record per CDR3 protein. The sample records just under 750,000 distinct CDR3 sequences, around a third being singletons. Material: blood. The origin of the receptors is a woman between 35 and 50 years old with Graves' hyperthyroidism. Each CDR3 is given with its conserved first and last residue. A D gene is named only where the DNA matches it firmly. Rows give clone size only sometimes, using once, few, many, or a class for an expanded clone.

TRBJ2-7	NA	TRBV7-2	many	CASSRSPDTSYEQYF	TGTGCCAGCAGCCGGAGTCCCGACACCTCCTACGAGCAGTACTTC
TRBJ1-5	TRBD1	TRBV2	few	CASSTGTVGQPQHF	TGTGCCAGCAGTACCGGGACAGTAGGTCAGCCCCAGCATTTT
TRBJ1-2	TRBD1	TRBV6-5	many	CASSRRQGSYGYTF	TGTGCCAGCAGTCGTCGACAGGGGAGCTATGGCTACACCTTC
TRBJ1-1	NA	TRBV5-1	few	CASSLVGDLGTEAFF	TGCGCCAGCAGCTTGGTTGGGGATTTGGGCACTGAAGCTTTCTTT
TRBJ1-6	NA	TRBV4-1	NA	CASSQERGPVGSPLHF	TGCGCCAGCAGCCAAGAGCGGGGTCCGGTCGGCTCACCCCTCCACTTT
TRBJ1-1	NA	TRBV10-2	many	CASSTQGGTEAFF	TGCGCCAGCAGTACACAGGGCGGCACTGAAGCTTTCTTT
TRBJ1-3	NA	TRBV19	many	CASSTGSGNTIYF	TGTGCCAGCTCAACAGGCTCTGGAAACACCATATATTTT
TRBJ2-3	NA	TRBV10-3	few	CAISDPSDTQYF	TGTGCCATCAGCGACCCCTCAGATACGCAGTATTTT
TRBJ2-2	NA	TRBV19	NA	CASSQGVGELFF	TGTGCCAGTAGTCAAGGTGTCGGGGAGCTGTTTTTT
TRBJ1-1	NA	TRBV7-2	NA	CASSLGAVETLNTEAFF	TGTGCCAGCAGCTTAGGCGCGGTTGAGACTTTGAACACTGAAGCTTTCTTT
TRBJ2-7	TRBD2	TRBV5-4	few	CASSLALGLAGSEQYF	TGTGCCAGCAGCTTGGCCCTGGGACTAGCGGGAAGCGAGCAGTACTTC
TRBJ1-2	TRBD1	TRBV10-2	NA	CASSDRGTHGYTF	TGCGCCAGCAGCGACAGGGGCACCCATGGCTACACCTTC
TRBJ1-4	NA	TRBV12-5	NA	CASASPRESTNEKLFF	TGTGCTAGTGCCTCCCCGCGGGAATCAACTAATGAAAAACTGTTTTTT
TRBJ2-7	NA	TRBV2	NA	CASLGRSDEQYF	TGTGCCAGCTTAGGTCGGTCGGACGAGCAGTACTTC
TRBJ1-1	NA	TRBV5-5	NA	CASSWSMNTEAFF	TGTGCCAGCAGCTGGAGTATGAACACTGAAGCTTTCTTT
TRBJ2-2	TRBD2	TRBV20-1	NA	CSVSRGMNTGELFF	TGCAGTGTCTCGCGGGGGATGAACACCGGGGAGCTGTTTTTT
TRBJ2-5	NA	TRBV6-1	NA	CASSEAQGTRTRETQYF	TGTGCCAGCAGTGAAGCGCAGGGGACACGGACAAGAGAGACCCAGTACTTC
TRBJ2-7	NA	TRBV5-5	NA	CASSLGAAGISYEQYF	TGTGCCAGCAGCTTGGGGGCGGCAGGGATATCCTACGAGCAGTACTTC
TRBJ1-1	TRBD1	TRBV5-1	NA	CASSGGQIGALF	TGTGCCAGCAGTGGGGGACAGATTGGAGCTCTCTTT
TRBJ2-2	NA	TRBV11-3	many	CASSPPANTGELFF	TGTGCCAGCAGCCCACCAGCAAACACCGGGGAGCTGTTTTTT
TRBJ1-2	TRBD1	TRBV20-1	few	CSAPPRTGGVNYGYTF	TGCAGTGCCCCCCCGAGGACAGGGGGCGTTAACTATGGCTACACCTTC
TRBJ1-4	TRBD1	TRBV19	NA	CASRGQGVANEKLFF	TGTGCCAGTAGGGGACAGGGAGTCGCTAATGAAAAACTGTTTTTT
TRBJ1-6	NA	TRBV10-3	NA	CAISPRWSRNSPLHF	TGTGCCATCAGTCCTCGGTGGAGCCGTAATTCACCCCTCCACTTT
TRBJ1-5	NA	TRBV20-1	NA	CSAARGPREPQHF	TGCAGTGCTGCGCGGGGTCCAAGGGAGCCCCAGCATTTT
TRBJ2-7	TRBD2	TRBV7-9	few	CASSQRTGGFYEQYF	TGCGCCAGCAGCCAAAGGACGGGAGGTTTCTACGAGCAGTACTTC
TRBJ2-7	NA	TRBV7-2	once	CASGLSPERSYEQYF	TGTGCCAGCGGCCTCTCACCTGAGCGGTCCTACGAGCAGTACTTC
TRBJ1-5	NA	TRBV7-2	NA	CASSLRLGGISNQPQHF	TGTGCCAGCAGCTTGAGGCTGGGAGGAATTAGCAATCAGCCCCAGCATTTT
TRBJ1-3	NA	TRBV19	NA	CASSLGSPGNTIYF	TGTGCCAGTAGTCTCGGGTCCCCTGGAAACACCATATATTTT
TRBJ1-2	NA	TRBV7-2	NA	CASMVPPGNNYGYTF	TGTGCCAGCATGGTACCCCCAGGGAACAACTATGGCTACACCTTC
TRBJ2-7	TRBD1	TRBV7-2	NA	CASSPGPGQGFSEQYF	TGCGCCAGCAGCCCCGGTCCGGGACAGGGATTTTCCGAGCAGTACTTC
TRBJ1-2	NA	TRBV7-8	few	CASSPRGKARIDNYGYTF	TGTGCCAGCAGCCCACGAGGGAAGGCGAGAATCGATAACTATGGCTACACCTTC
TRBJ2-7	TRBD1	TRBV5-1	NA	CASSSIDRAYEQYF	TGTGCCAGCAGCTCCATCGACAGGGCCTACGAGCAGTACTTC
TRBJ1-4	NA	TRBV29-1	many	CSVAQNELFF	TGCAGCGTTGCCCAGAATGAACTGTTTTTT
TRBJ1-6	NA	TRBV9	few	CASSALGERNNSPLHF	TGTGCCAGCAGCGCCCTGGGGGAAAGAAATAATTCACCCCTCCACTTT
TRBJ2-2	NA	TRBV6-1	NA	CASQFDSGANVLTFGAGTGELFF	NA
TRBJ2-2	NA	TRBV15	many	CATSVLAVANTGELFF	TGTGCCACCAGCGTTCTCGCGGTAGCGAACACCGGGGAGCTGTTTTTT
TRBJ2-3	TRBD2	TRBV10-1	NA	CASSESVGAGGTDTQYF	TGCGCCAGCAGTGAGTCGGTCGGAGCGGGGGGCACAGATACGCAGTATTTT
TRBJ2-7	NA	TRBV4-3	few	CASSPTLGYEQYF	TGCGCCAGCAGCCCAACTCTGGGTTACGAGCAGTACTTC
TRBJ1-3	NA	TRBV7-9	many	CASSPPGRISGNTIYF	TGTGCCAGCAGTCCTCCGGGACGAATCTCTGGAAACACCATATATTTT
TRBJ2-7	NA	TRBV12-3/TRBV12-4	NA	CASKFGGSNEQYF	TGTGCCAGCAAATTTGGGGGTTCCAATGAGCAGTACTTC
TRBJ1-5	NA	TRBV6-1	NA	CASSPPGSPYSNQPQHF	TGTGCCAGCAGCCCGCCGGGCAGCCCTTATAGCAATCAGCCCCAGCATTTT
TRBJ2-7	NA	TRBV3-1	NA	CASSQSQHYEQYF	TGTGCCAGCAGCCAATCACAGCACTACGAGCAGTACTTC
TRBJ1-3	NA	TRBV12-3/TRBV12-4	few	CASSLRLTGNTIYF	TGTGCCAGCAGTCTCCGTCTGACTGGAAACACCATATATTTT
TRBJ1-1	NA	TRBV4-3	many	CASSQGNRVGTEAFF	TGCGCCAGCAGCCAAGGGAACAGGGTAGGAACTGAAGCTTTCTTT
TRBJ1-1	NA	TRBV20-1	many	CSASRQKDEAFF	TGCAGTGCTAGTCGTCAGAAGGATGAAGCTTTCTTT
TRBJ1-4	TRBD1	TRBV7-9	NA	CASSSGQASLANEKLFF	TGTGCCAGCAGCAGCGGACAGGCCTCTCTAGCTAATGAAAAACTGTTTTTT
TRBJ2-2	NA	TRBV5-1	NA	CASSPAASGELFF	TGCGCCAGCAGCCCGGCGGCTAGCGGGGAGCTGTTTTTT
TRBJ1-1	NA	TRBV19	many	CASTTPGHMNTEAFF	TGTGCCAGTACCACCCCGGGACATATGAACACTGAAGCTTTCTTT
TRBJ1-1	NA	TRBV6-2/TRBV6-3	few	CASRGVSEAFF	TGTGCCAGCAGAGGGGTGTCTGAAGCTTTCTTT
TRBJ1-4	TRBD1	TRBV20-1	few	CSARWGQGEEKLFF	TGCAGTGCTAGATGGGGACAGGGAGAGGAAAAACTGTTTTTT
TRBJ1-3	NA	TRBV7-6	many	CASSPSVGAGNTIYF	TGTGCCAGCAGCCCCTCCGTAGGGGCTGGAAACACCATATATTTT
TRBJ1-2	TRBD1	TRBV5-1	NA	CASSFLSGTGVNYGYTF	TGCGCCAGCAGCTTCCTCTCCGGGACAGGGGTAAACTATGGCTACACCTTC
TRBJ1-6	TRBD1	TRBV6-1	NA	CASYPGQGVYNSPLHF	TGTGCCAGCTACCCGGGACAGGGGGTTTATAATTCACCCCTCCACTTT
TRBJ2-2	TRBD2	TRBV7-2	NA	CASSSFAGVAGDTGELFF	TGTGCCAGCAGCTCATTCGCGGGAGTCGCGGGAGACACCGGGGAGCTGTTTTTT